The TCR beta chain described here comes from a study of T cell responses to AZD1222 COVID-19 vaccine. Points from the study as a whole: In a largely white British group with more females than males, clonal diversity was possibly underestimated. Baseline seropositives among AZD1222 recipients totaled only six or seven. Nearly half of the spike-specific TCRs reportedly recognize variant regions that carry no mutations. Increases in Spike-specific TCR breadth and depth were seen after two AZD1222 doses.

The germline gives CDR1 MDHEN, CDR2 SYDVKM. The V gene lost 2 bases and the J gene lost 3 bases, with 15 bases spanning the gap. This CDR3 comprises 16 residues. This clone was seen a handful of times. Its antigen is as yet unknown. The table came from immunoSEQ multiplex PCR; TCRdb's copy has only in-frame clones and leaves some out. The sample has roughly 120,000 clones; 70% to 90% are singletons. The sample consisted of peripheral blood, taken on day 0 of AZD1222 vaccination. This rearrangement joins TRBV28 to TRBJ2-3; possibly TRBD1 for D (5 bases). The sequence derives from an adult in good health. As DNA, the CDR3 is TGTGCCAGCAGTTTAGGGGCAGAGCTTTCAACAGATACGCAGTATTTT. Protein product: CASSLGAELSTDTQYF.